These 6 T cell receptor beta chains share one sample of origin, sequenced in a study of control samples from healthy donors and cancer patients. Generated by immunoSEQ multiplex PCR, the TCRdb table keeps only in-frame clones and is missing some. The data show about 140,000 clones, with roughly nine tenths seen just once and roughly 8.4% held by the top ten. Specimen: blood. These receptors all stem from a woman aged 25 to 39 in good health.

This chain connects TRBV6-2 or TRBV6-3 to TRBJ2-1; no reliable D call. Germline V gene data show CDR1 as MNHEY and CDR2 as SVGEGT. The germline V and J ends were trimmed by 2 bases and 2 bases, with 10 bases remaining between them. This CDR3 is 15 amino acids long. For the CDR3, the DNA is TGTGCCAGCAGTTACAGGGAACAAGCCTACAATGAGCAGTTCTTC. Translating gives CASSYREQAYNEQFF.

V gene TRBV7-2 combines with J gene TRBJ1-2; D possibly corresponds to TRBD1 (5 bases). Trimming stripped 0 bases from V and 8 bases from J, with 16 bases between. There are 15 residues in the CDR3. In germline, CDR1 is SGHTA, CDR2 FQGNSA. The CDR3 region is CASSLALQGPLGYTF. The CDR3 region has the DNA TGTGCCAGCAGCTTAGCGCTTCAGGGCCCTCTGGGCTACACCTTC.

This chain connects TRBV11-2 to TRBJ1-3; D unresolved. Deletions cut 6 bases from V and 3 bases from J, with 6 bases between. The CDR3 extends over 12 amino acids. The germline gives CDR1 SGHAT, CDR2 FQNNGV. In DNA form, the CDR3 reads TGTGCCAGCAGGGGCTATGGAAACACCATATATTTT. As protein: CASRGYGNTIYF.

The V gene is TRBV19, the J gene TRBJ2-7; a possible D gene is TRBD2 (6 bases). This CDR3 has 14 residues. V was shortened by 5 bases and J by 3 bases, with 14 bases between the two germline ends. Per the germline V gene, CDR1 is LNHDA and CDR2 is SQIVND (reference sequence). The CDR3 DNA reads as TGTGCCAGTAGTCACGGGGGAATATTCTACGAGCAGTACTTC. Translation: CASSHGGIFYEQYF.

In its sample, this clone is medium-sized. The chain joins TRBV4-2 to TRBJ1-4, with 8 nucleotides matching TRBD1. Per the germline V gene, CDR1 is LGHNA and CDR2 is YNFKEQ. V was pared by 1 base and J by 8 bases, with 12 bases of the junction left unmatched. This CDR3 spans 17 amino acids. This CDR3 is CASSQAGTTGVMEKLFF. Written as DNA, the CDR3 is TGTGCCAGCAGCCAAGCTGGGACGACAGGGGTAATGGAAAAACTGTTTTTT.

V gene TRBV19 combines with J gene TRBJ2-7; 11 bases are shared with TRBD1. This CDR3 comprises 13 residues. Germline V gene lookup returns CDR1 LNHDA and CDR2 SQIVND (reference sequence). The ends lost 4 bases at V and 6 bases at J; junction bases unmatched: 2. CDR3 in DNA: TGTGCCAGTAGTAAGGACAGGGGGCGCGAGCAGTACTTC. It translates to CASSKDRGREQYF.